This T cell receptor beta chain was retrieved from a study of HIV-infected patients and healthy controls. Trimming stripped 6 bases from V and 7 bases from J, with 15 bases between. The CDR3 is 13 amino acids. Germline CDR1 is LGHNA and CDR2 is YNFKEQ. TCRdb redid the calling of the 5' RACE reads with MiXCR, one entry per CDR3 protein. The repertoire has over 15,000 distinct CDR3 sequences, 16% of them found once; the top ten carry approximately 25%. J is TRBJ1-1 and V is TRBV4-2, with D unclear. The sequencing input was CD8+ T cells from blood. The TCR was taken from a human donor in good health. CDR3 sequence (DNA): TGTGCCAGCAGGGACTATCAACCCGATGAAGCTTTCTTT. Its translation: CASRDYQPDEAFF.